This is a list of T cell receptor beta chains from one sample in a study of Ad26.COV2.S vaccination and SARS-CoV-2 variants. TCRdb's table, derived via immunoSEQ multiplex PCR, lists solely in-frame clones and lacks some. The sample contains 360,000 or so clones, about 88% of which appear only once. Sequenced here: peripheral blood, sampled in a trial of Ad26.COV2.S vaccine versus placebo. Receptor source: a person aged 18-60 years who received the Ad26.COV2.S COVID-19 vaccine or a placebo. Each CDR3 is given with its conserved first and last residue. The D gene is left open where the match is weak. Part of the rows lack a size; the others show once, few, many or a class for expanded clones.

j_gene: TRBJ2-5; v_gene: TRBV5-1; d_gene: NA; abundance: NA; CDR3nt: TGCGCCAGCAGCGCCGGAGAAGAGAAAAGGGCGGCCCAGTACTTC; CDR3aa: CASSAGEEKRAAQYF
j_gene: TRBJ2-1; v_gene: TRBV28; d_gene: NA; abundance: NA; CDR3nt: TGTGCCAGCTGTGGGCTTGGGCCCAATGAGCAGTTCTTC; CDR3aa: CASCGLGPNEQFF
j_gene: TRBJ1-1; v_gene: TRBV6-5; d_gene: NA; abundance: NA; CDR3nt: TGTGCCAGCAGCGCCTGGGGGACAAGGAACACTGAAGCTTTCTTT; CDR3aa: CASSAWGTRNTEAFF
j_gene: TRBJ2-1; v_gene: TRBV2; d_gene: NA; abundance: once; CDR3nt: TGTGCCAGCAGTTATAACAATGAGCAGTTCTTC; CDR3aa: CASSYNNEQFF
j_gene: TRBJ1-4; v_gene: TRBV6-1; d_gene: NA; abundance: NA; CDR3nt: TGTGCCAGCAGTGAATGGGTGCTTGACTCCACTAATGAAAAACTGTTTTTT; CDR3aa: CASSEWVLDSTNEKLFF
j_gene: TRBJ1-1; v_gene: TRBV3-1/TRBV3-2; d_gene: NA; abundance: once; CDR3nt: TGTGCCAGCGGTGTCGCATCTGAAGCTTTCTTT; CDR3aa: CASGVASEAFF
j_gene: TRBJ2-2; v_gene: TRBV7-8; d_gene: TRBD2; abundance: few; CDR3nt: TGTGCCAGCAGCTCCCAAAGCGGGAGTGGGACCGGGGAGCTGTTTTTT; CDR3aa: CASSSQSGSGTGELFF
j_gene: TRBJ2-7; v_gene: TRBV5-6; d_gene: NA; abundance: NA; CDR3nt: TGTGCCAGCAGCTCGACACTTCGCGGGGACTACGAGCAGTACTTC; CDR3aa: CASSSTLRGDYEQYF
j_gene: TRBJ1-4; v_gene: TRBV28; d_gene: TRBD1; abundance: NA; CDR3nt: TGTGCCAGCAGGTCAGGGGGCGCGGGAGAAAAACTGTTTTTT; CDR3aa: CASRSGGAGEKLFF
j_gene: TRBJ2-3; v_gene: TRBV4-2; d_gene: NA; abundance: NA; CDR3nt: TGTGCCAGCAGCCAAGGGGGGGCGGGGCTAACAGATACGCAGTATTTT; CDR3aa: CASSQGGAGLTDTQYF
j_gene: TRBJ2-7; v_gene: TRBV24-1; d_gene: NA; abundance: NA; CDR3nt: TGTGCCACCAGTGATTTCTGGACTACCCTAAGGTCTTACGAGCAGTACTTC; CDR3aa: CATSDFWTTLRSYEQYF
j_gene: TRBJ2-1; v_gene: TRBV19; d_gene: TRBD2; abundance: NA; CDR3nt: TGTGCCAGTAGTTCCTTAGCGGGTCGTCGAGGAAATGAGCAGTTCTTC; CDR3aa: CASSSLAGRRGNEQFF
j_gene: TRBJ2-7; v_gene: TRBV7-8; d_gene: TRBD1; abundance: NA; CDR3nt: TGTGCCAGCAGCTTCCACAGGGGGACCGACTACGAGCAGTACTTC; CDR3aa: CASSFHRGTDYEQYF
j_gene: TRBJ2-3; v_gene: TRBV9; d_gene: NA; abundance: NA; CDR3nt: TGTGCCAGCAGCCCCCACTCGCTTGATACGCAGTATTTT; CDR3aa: CASSPHSLDTQYF
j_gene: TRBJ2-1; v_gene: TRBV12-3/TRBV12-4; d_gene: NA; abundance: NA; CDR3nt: TGTGCCAGCAGTTTCGGGGGCCCCCGCGAGCAGTTCTTC; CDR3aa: CASSFGGPREQFF
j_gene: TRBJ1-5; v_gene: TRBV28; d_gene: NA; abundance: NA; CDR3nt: TGTGCCAGCAGTTTTGAGGTTCTTAGGCCCCAGCATTTT; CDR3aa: CASSFEVLRPQHF
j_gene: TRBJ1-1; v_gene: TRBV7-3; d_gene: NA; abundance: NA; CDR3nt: TGTGCCAGCAGCTTAGGGGCAGGGGATGCGGCTTTCTTT; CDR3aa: CASSLGAGDAAFF
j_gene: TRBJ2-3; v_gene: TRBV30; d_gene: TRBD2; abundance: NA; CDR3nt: TGTGCCTGGAGTGTAGTAGCGGGACCAGATACGCAGTATTTT; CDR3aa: CAWSVVAGPDTQYF
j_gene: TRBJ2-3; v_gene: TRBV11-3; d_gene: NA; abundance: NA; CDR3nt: TGTGCCAGCACCCAGGATCCCAGCACAGATACGCAGTATTTT; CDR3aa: CASTQDPSTDTQYF
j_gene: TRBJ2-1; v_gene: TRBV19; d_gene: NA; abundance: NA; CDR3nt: TGTGCCAGTAGTACCCCTCGACTGCAGTTCTTC; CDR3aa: CASSTPRLQFF
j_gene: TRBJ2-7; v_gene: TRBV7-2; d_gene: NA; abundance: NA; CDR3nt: TGTGCCAGCAGCCGGGACCGCCATTATCCCTACGAGCAGTACTTC; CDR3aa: CASSRDRHYPYEQYF
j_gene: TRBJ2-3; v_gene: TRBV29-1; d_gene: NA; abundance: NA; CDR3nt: TGCAGCGTTAGCTACAACACAGATACGCAGTATTTT; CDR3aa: CSVSYNTDTQYF
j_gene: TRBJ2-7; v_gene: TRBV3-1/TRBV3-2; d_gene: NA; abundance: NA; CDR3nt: TGTGCCAGCAGCCAAGTCCCGGGGTCCCACGAGCAGTACTTC; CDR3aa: CASSQVPGSHEQYF
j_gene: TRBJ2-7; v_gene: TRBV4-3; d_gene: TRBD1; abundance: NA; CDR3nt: TGCGCCAGCAGCCAGCAGGGGGCTCCGAACTACGAGCAGTACTTC; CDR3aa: CASSQQGAPNYEQYF
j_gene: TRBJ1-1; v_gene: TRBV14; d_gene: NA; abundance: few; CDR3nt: TGTGCCAGCAGCATACAACCGAACACTGAAGCTTTCTTT; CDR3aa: CASSIQPNTEAFF
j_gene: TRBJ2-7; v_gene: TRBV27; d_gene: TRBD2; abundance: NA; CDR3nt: TGTGCCAGCAGTTGGGCAGCGGGAGGTGGCTACGAGCAGTACTTC; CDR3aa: CASSWAAGGGYEQYF
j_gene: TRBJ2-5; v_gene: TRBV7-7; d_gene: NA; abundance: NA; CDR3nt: TGTGCTAGCAAGCTTGGGGAGGAAGAGACCCAGTACTTC; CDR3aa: CASKLGEEETQYF
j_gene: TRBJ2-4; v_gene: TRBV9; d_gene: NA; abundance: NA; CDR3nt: TGTGCCAGCAGCGTAGGCGACCTTGACGTAGCCAAAAACATTCAGTACTTC; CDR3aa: CASSVGDLDVAKNIQYF
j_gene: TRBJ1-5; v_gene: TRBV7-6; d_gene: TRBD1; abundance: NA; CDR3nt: TGTGCCAGCAGCCTCTCGGACAGGGGTAGCAATCAGCCCCAGCATTTT; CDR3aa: CASSLSDRGSNQPQHF
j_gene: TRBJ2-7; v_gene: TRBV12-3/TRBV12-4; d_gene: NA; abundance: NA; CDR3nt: TGTGCCAGCAGTTTAGAGCGGCTCTACGAGCAGTACTTC; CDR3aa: CASSLERLYEQYF
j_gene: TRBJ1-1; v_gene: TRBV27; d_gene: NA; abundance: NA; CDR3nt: TGTGCCAGCAAATCTCAACCCCCGGGGAACACTGAAGCTTTCTTT; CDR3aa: CASKSQPPGNTEAFF
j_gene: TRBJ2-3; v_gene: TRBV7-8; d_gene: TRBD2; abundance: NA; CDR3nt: TGTGCCAGCAGTCCGCGTTCCCTAGCGGGAGGCAACACAGATACGCAGTATTTT; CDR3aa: CASSPRSLAGGNTDTQYF
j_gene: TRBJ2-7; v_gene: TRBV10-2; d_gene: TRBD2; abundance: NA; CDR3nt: TGCGCCAGCAGAGCGGGGGCAGGGGTTCCCTACGAGCAGTACTTC; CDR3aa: CASRAGAGVPYEQYF
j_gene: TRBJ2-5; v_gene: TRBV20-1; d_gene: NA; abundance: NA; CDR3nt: TGCAGTGCTAGTATCGTGGGAGAGACCCAGTACTTC; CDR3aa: CSASIVGETQYF
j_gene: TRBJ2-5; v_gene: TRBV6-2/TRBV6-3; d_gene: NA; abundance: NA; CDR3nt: TGTGCCAGCAGTTACGGGGAGACCCAGTACTTC; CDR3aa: CASSYGETQYF
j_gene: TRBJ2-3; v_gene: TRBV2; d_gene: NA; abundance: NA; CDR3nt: TGTGCCAGCACCCAGGGGCATACGCAGTATTTT; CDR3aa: CASTQGHTQYF
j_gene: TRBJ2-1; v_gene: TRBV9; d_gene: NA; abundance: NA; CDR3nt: TGTGCCAGCAGCCCCCCACCGCAGGTCTTCAATGAGCAGTTCTTC; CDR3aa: CASSPPPQVFNEQFF
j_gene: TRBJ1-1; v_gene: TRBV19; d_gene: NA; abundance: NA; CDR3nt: TGTGCCAGTAGGATGGAGAACACTGAAGCTTTCTTT; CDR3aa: CASRMENTEAFF
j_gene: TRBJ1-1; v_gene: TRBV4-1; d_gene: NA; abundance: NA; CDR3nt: TGCGCCAGCAGCATGGGGGGCGCGTTTCGGAACACTGAAGCTTTCTTT; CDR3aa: CASSMGGAFRNTEAFF
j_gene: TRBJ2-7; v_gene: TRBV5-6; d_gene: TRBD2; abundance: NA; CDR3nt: TGTGCCAGCAGCTCCTCCCTAACTAGCGGGAAAGGGTACGAGCAGTACTTC; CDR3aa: CASSSSLTSGKGYEQYF
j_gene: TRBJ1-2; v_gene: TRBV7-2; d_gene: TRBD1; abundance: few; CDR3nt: TGTGCCAGCAGCTTCGTGGACAGGGGGAACTATGGCTACACCTTC; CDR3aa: CASSFVDRGNYGYTF
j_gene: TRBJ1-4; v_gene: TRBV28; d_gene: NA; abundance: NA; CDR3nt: TGTGCCAGTCACCCTACAGGGACCGCAACTAATGAAAAACTGTTTTTT; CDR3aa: CASHPTGTATNEKLFF
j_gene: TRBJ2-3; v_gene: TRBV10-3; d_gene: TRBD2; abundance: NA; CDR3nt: TGTGCCATCAGTGAGTCGAGGGCTAGCGGGACATACACAGATACGCAGTATTTT; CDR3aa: CAISESRASGTYTDTQYF
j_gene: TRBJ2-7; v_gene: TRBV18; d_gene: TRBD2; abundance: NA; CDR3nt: TGTGCCAGCTCACCACCTAACCCTAGCGGTTACGACTACGAGCAGTACTTC; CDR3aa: CASSPPNPSGYDYEQYF
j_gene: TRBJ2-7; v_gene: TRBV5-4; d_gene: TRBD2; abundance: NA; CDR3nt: TGTGCCAGCAGCTCCGGGACTAGCGTCTCCTACGAGCAGTACTTC; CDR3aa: CASSSGTSVSYEQYF
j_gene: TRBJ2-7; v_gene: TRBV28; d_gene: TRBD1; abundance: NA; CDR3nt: TGTGCCAGCAGTTCCACAGGGGCCAGCCCCTACGAGCAGTACTTC; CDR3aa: CASSSTGASPYEQYF
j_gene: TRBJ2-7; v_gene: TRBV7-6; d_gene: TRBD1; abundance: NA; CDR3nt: TGTGCCAGCAGCTTAGCGGGACAGGGACCCTACGAGCAGTACTTC; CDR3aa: CASSLAGQGPYEQYF
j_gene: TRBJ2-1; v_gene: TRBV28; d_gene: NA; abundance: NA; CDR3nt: TGTGCCAGCAGTTTGACGGAGGGGGCGGGCTACAATGAGCAGTTCTTC; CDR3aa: CASSLTEGAGYNEQFF
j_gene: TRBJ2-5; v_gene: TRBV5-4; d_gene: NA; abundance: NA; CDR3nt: TGTGCCAGCAGCAACAGGGTGGAAGAGACCCAGTACTTC; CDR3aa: CASSNRVEETQYF
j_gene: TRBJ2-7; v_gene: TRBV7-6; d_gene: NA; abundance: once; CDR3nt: TGTGCCAGCAGCTTAGCTTTCTCTAGCGTAAACTACGAGCAGTACTTC; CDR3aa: CASSLAFSSVNYEQYF
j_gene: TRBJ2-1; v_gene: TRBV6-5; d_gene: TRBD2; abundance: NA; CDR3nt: TGTGCCAGCAATCCCGCGGGGGGGCACAATGAGCAGTTCTTC; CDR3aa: CASNPAGGHNEQFF
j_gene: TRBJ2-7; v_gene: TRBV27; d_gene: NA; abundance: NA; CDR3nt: TGTGCCAGCAGTCCATCCGTCTACGAGCAGTACTTC; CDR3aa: CASSPSVYEQYF
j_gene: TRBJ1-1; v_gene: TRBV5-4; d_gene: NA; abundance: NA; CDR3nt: TGTGCCAGCAGCGAGTCTGGGAAGGGGGACACTGAAGCTTTCTTT; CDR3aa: CASSESGKGDTEAFF
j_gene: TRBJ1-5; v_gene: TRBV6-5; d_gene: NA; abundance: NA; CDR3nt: TGTGCCAGCAGTCCACAGGGCTCGAGCAATCAGCCCCAGCATTTT; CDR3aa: CASSPQGSSNQPQHF
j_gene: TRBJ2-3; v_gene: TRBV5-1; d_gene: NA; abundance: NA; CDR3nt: TGCGCCAGCAGCTTGGAACTCCTGCCAGATACGCAGTATTTT; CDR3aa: CASSLELLPDTQYF
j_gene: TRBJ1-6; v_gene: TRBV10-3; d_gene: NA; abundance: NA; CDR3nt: TGTGCCATCAGGCTCGGACAGAGTAATTCACCCCTCCACTTT; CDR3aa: CAIRLGQSNSPLHF
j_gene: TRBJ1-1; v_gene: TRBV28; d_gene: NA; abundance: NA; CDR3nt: TGTGCCAGCACCCTTATTGCTTCAGGGAGGAACACTGAAGCTTTCTTT; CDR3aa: CASTLIASGRNTEAFF
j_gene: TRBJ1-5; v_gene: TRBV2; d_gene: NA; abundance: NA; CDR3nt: TGTGCCAGCACCACTGCGCGAGATCAGCCCCAGCATTTT; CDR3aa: CASTTARDQPQHF
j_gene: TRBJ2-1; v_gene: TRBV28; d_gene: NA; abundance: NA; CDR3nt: TGTGCCAGCAGTTTAGCGGGATTAAGGGCGAGAAATGAGCAGTTCTTC; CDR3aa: CASSLAGLRARNEQFF